This TCR beta chain was captured by sequencing in a study of beta chain features in type 1 diabetes (dated by TCRdb to the late 2010s). Background for the entire study: Mean age, gender distribution, total cell number and subset yield did not differ between patients and healthy donors. A total of roughly 100 million sorted cells were examined across all samples, and the number of cells per subset was strongly correlated with RNA yield. The study compared TCRB repertoires of sorted circulating CD4+ T cell subsets between recently diagnosed type 1 diabetes patients and matched healthy donors. Naive and central memory subsets were obtained from all 30 or so donors, but regulatory and stem cell-like memory subsets were isolated from only 8 patients and roughly 8 healthy donors. The paper as a whole reports these results and caveats: At VDJ recombination sites, patients with type 1 diabetes made fewer insertions and deleted more nucleotides, a pattern implying thymic rearrangement abnormalities. Because small numbers of individuals were included in the HLA sub-analyses, any influence of HLA type on TCRB rearrangement was left unresolved. In all four CD4+ subsets, TCRB CDR3 length was moderately but significantly shorter in type 1 diabetes patients. Shorter templates might be favored by PCR, yet because patient and control samples were amplified and corrected together, any such skew would affect both groups equally. The naive, central memory and regulatory TCRB repertoires appeared to resemble one another more closely among patients than among healthy donors. Sequencing cDNA rather than genomic DNA could over-represent highly expressing activated cells, although activation and CD3 levels did not differ between groups.

The trim is 1 base for V and 4 bases for J, with a gap of 12 bases between the germline ends. The germline V gene encodes CDR1 SGHAT and CDR2 FQNNGV. Including the terminal cysteine and phenylalanine, the CDR3 comprises 15 residues. Only the CDR3 portion is preserved as DNA: 45 bases, with reading frame beginning at the first base. All of the isolated RNA was reverse transcribed with the High Capacity cDNA Reverse Transcription Kit, so expressed TCRB transcripts were sequenced. Deep immunoSEQ sequencing was applied to naive, central memory and regulatory T cell samples, giving an average of about 3.57 million total reads per sample. Sorted cells were lysed in RLT buffer and RNA was extracted with DNase-treated RNeasy Micro or Mini kits, depending on cell number. Each cell subset was processed on its own to prevent cross-contamination, while patient and healthy donor samples were processed together. The immunoSEQ multiplex PCR was used to amplify TCRB sequences from cDNA, yielding 87-bp fragments that span the CDR3 region. Sequencing of the amplicons was performed on the Illumina HiSeq platform. Turning to the authors' computational methods: PCR bias was computationally corrected using synthetic template baselines, reads within Hamming distance 2 were collapsed, and singletons that could not be merged were discarded. Reads were aligned against IMGT to assign V, D and J genes, CDR3 length and insertions or deletions at six rearrangement sites. Clonotype counts were normalized to sorted cell number within each subset before computing true diversity and Gini coefficients with the tcR R package. The overlap coefficient, calculated on TCRB nucleotide sequences, was used to quantify repertoire sharing. Out-of-frame TCRB sequences from naive cells were analyzed as a proxy for the pre-selection repertoire. TCRdb carries this immuneACCESS record with in-frame sequences only. Its versions omit some clonotypes, under half of them owing to an unresolved V gene in the studies checked, with the rest unexplained. For V, J and clone size, that table is used; D and trimming come from the DNA. Here the sample has 200,000 to 300,000 clones; roughly 10% occur a single time. In total, the top ten clones hold roughly 0.017% of the sample.

Each donor gave one peripheral blood draw, roughly 120 mL on average, collected into heparinised tubes. Naive, central memory, regulatory and stem cell-like memory CD4+ T cells were sorted on a BD FACSAria II using a panel including CD45RO, CCR7, CD25, CD127, CD95 and CD27. A purity above 98% was achieved for all sorted populations. PBMCs were separated immediately by Lymphoprep density gradient centrifugation and were stained directly, without being cultured. So that batch effects would be minimized, each experiment stained and sorted samples in pairs, pairing one healthy donor with one patient. About this clone itself: It lacks a known antigen. Base quality data are lacking; no much larger clone is found one base away.

Recombination linked TRBV11-2 to TRBJ2-3; the D gene is possibly TRBD2, with 5 bases matching. The sample was naive CD4+ T cells from blood. Taken with the paper, the label for cell subset or site translates to: true naive CD4+ T cells. The sequence was collected from a man aged 30 to 39 with type 1 diabetes. The CDR3: CASSLALATPDTQYF. The DNA sequence is as follows: TGTGCCAGCAGCTTAGCATTAGCGACCCCAGATACGCAGTATTTT. The CDR3, completed at both ends by the reference TRBV11-2 and TRBJ2-3 genes, gives the full variable domain EAGVAQSPRYKIIEKRQSVAFWCNPISGHATLYWYQQILGQGPKLLIQFQNNGVVDDSQLPKDRFSAERLKGVDSTLKIQPAKLEDSAVYLCASSLALATPDTQYFGPGTRLTVL.